This TCR beta chain was documented in a study of CD8 T cells in ankylosing spondylitis. Making use of molecular barcodes, quantitative 5'-RACE generated TCR beta libraries. TCRdb re-analysed the 5' RACE reads in MiXCR, keeping a single row per CDR3 protein. The table lists under 200,000 distinct CDR3 sequences, around a tenth of them singletons, with around 15% in the top ten. General study findings and limits: A TCR beta motif made of fewer than 10 highly homologous variants seemed typical of ankylosing spondylitis blood. There was reportedly significant enrichment of clones that were disease-linked in matched ankylosing spondylitis synovial fluid. Earlier studies detected some motif variants in reactive arthritis synovial fluid and blood.

Trimming removed 7 bases at V and 1 base at J, with 9 bases between. This CDR3 has 13 residues. Germline V gene data show CDR1 as SGHRS and CDR2 as YFSETQ. This clonotype has ten or more counts. Its antigen is undetermined. This TCR was sampled from a female donor with ankylosing spondylitis or in good health (not recorded which). Sequencing was performed on blood, either unsorted or a sorted T cell fraction (not recorded which). The rearrangement links TRBV5-1 to TRBJ1-5, with D hard to call. The chain's CDR3 is CASAVGSNQPQHF. DNA for the CDR3: TGCGCCAGCGCCGTCGGGAGCAATCAGCCCCAGCATTTT.